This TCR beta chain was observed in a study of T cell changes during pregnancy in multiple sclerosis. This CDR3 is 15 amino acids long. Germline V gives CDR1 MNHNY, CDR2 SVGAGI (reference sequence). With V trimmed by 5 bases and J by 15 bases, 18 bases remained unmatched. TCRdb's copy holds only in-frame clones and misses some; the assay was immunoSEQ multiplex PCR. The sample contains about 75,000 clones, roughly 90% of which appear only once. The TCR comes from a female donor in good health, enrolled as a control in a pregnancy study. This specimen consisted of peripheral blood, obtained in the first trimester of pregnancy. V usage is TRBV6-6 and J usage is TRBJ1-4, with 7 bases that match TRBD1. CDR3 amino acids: CASSRRPKDRSELFF. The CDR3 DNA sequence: TGTGCCAGCAGTCGACGGCCAAAGGACAGGTCGGAGTTGTTTTTT.